This TCR beta chain was identified during a study of control samples from healthy donors and cancer patients. The V and J ends lost 2 bases and 2 bases respectively, with 16 bases between them. The CDR3 is 17 amino acids. CDR1 MDHEN and CDR2 SYDVKM come from the germline V gene. TCRdb's table, derived via immunoSEQ multiplex PCR, lists solely in-frame clones and lacks some. This sample carries tens of thousands of clones, approximately 83% of them seen once, and the ten largest clones take about 3%. The source of this sequence is a woman aged 45-65 years with lung cancer. The sequencing sample was made of PBMCs. This chain uses TRBV28 with TRBJ2-1; D is ambiguous. The CDR3 DNA is TGTGCCAGCAGTTTAGATCTGTGGGAAAGCGCCTACAATGAGCAGTTCTTC. This encodes CASSLDLWESAYNEQFF.